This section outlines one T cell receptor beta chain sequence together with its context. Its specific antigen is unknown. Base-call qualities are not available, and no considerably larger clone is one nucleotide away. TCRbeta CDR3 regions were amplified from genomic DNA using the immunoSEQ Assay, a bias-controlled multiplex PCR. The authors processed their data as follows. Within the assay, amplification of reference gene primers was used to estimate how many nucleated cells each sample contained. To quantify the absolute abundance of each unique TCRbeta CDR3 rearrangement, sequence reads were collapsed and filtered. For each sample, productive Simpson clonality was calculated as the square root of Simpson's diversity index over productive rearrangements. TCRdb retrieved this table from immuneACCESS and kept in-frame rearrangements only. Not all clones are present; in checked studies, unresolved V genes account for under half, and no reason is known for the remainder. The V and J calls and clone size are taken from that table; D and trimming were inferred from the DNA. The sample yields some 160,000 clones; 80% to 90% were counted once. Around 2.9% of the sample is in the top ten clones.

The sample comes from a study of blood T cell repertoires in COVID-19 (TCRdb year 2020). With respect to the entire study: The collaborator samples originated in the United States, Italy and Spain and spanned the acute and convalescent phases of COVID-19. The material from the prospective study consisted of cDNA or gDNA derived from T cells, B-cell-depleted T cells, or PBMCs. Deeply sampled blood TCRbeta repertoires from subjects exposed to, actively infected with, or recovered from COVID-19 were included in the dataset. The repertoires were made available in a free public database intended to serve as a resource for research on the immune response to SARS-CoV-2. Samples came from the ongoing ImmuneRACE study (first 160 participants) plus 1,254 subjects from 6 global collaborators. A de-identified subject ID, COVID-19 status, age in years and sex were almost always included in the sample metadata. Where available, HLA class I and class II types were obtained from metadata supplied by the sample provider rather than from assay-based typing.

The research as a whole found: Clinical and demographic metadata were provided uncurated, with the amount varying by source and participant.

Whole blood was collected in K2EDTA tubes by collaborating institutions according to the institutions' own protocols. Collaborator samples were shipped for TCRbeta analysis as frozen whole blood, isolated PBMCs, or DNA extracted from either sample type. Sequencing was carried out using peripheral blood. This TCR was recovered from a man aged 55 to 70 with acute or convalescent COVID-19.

The nucleotides read TGTGCCAGCAGAGGGACAGCAGGAAACACTGAAGCTTTCTTT. Its protein product is CASRGTAGNTEAFF. The receptor chain draws on TRBV6-5 and TRBJ1-1; TRBD1 lines up with 7 middle nucleotides. For this chain, trimming is 6 bases at the V end and 2 bases at the J end, and the number of junction bases without a gene match is 6. The cysteine opens and the phenylalanine closes a CDR3 of 14 amino acids. Only the CDR3 portion is preserved as DNA: 42 bases, with reading frame beginning at the first base. CDR1 and CDR2 were assigned from the germline V gene as MNHEY and SVGAGI.